The rows below give T cell receptor beta chains drawn from one sample of a study of STAT5B mutations in CD4+ large granular lymphocyte leukemia. Using immunoSEQ multiplex PCR, the repertoire was profiled, and TCRdb retains in-frame clones only, with some absent. The sample yields about 33,000 clones, approximately 74% seen once. The specimen sequenced was CD4+ T cells from blood buffy coats. These TCRs come from a human donor in good health. CDR3s leave out the opening cysteine and the closing phenylalanine or tryptophan.

J gene,V gene,CDR3 protein
TRBJ2-3,TRBV5-6,ASSLAGGSSTDTQY
TRBJ1-2,TRBV2,ASSEFRPRKGGYT
TRBJ2-1,TRBV5-1,ASSLYQGESNEQF
TRBJ1-4,TRBV11-3,ASSLYKEKLF
TRBJ1-1,TRBV7-9,ASPRGTGSTEAF
TRBJ2-1,TRBV4-3,ASSQRLFNEQF
TRBJ2-3,TRBV6-6,ASSRTGPSTDTQY
TRBJ2-3,TRBV28,ASSLRTGVTDTQY
TRBJ2-1,TRBV12-2,ASRLGELAGVQCNEQF
TRBJ2-7,TRBV11-3,ASSLEASGPYEQY
TRBJ2-5,TRBV21-1,ASSNLGQPPGTQY
TRBJ1-4,TRBV5-1,ASSLDEGSGYEKLF
TRBJ2-1,TRBV9,ASSEELAGPNEQF
TRBJ1-6,TRBV19,ASTVGRAYHNSPLH
TRBJ2-2,TRBV11-2,ASSLDSVRTGELF
TRBJ1-5,TRBV19,ASSIRPRDSNQPQH
TRBJ2-1,TRBV4-2,ASSQEVLAGVNEQF
TRBJ2-3,TRBV7-6,ASSFEGGGSTDTQY
TRBJ2-2,TRBV5-5,ASSLEPRAGLGGELF
TRBJ1-2,TRBV7-9,ASSHNPGTGENGYT
TRBJ1-3,TRBV7-2,ASSLGPSGDTIY
TRBJ2-1,TRBV4-1,ASSQDGGRTMF
TRBJ1-4,TRBV19,ASSWAGMLF
TRBJ2-2,TRBV28,ASSLGQDTGELF
TRBJ2-1,TRBV14,ASSQEGGGRGIVGSYNEQF
TRBJ1-2,TRBV19,ASRAVPPNYGYT
TRBJ2-7,TRBV12-2,ASRLTNPGTGVSYEQY
TRBJ1-1,TRBV7-3,ASSLNSGGTEAF
TRBJ2-7,TRBV6-1,ASSMTGGDYEQY
TRBJ1-2,TRBV19,ASSTQTGDGYT
TRBJ2-7,TRBV21-1,ASPRAGQPSYEQY
TRBJ2-6,TRBV10-2,ASSTTGTGANVLT
TRBJ2-7,TRBV6-6,ASSSGLLQSYEQY
TRBJ1-4,TRBV5-1,ASSLPWGQGAPEKLF
TRBJ1-2,TRBV6-5,ASSLDRENYGYT
TRBJ1-1,TRBV20-1,SARPPDGAF
TRBJ2-5,TRBV29-1,SVDTSGAETQY
TRBJ2-7,TRBV28,ASRRTPGLSSGEQY
TRBJ2-5,TRBV13,ASSSSRGTQY
TRBJ1-5,TRBV6-1,ASSLDRVNQPQH
TRBJ1-2,TRBV28,ASAVTGTGGGYT
TRBJ2-5,TRBV5-1,ASSPLPGQGGETQY
TRBJ2-5,TRBV6-4,ARRILAGMLETQY
TRBJ2-1,TRBV12-2,ASRSKTLKPNNEQF
TRBJ2-1,TRBV5-6,ASSLLAGVVFNEQF
TRBJ2-3,TRBV19,ASSSYSTDTQY
TRBJ1-1,TRBV18,ASSPSGKIAEAF
-,TRBV30,AWMAETYEQY
TRBJ2-5,TRBV11-1,ASSLPRVAVQETQY
TRBJ2-3,TRBV15,ATSRDSLASVTDTQY
TRBJ2-2,TRBV29-1,SVDGQGIGELF
TRBJ2-3,TRBV7-2,ASSRSVGGGARDTQY
TRBJ2-7,TRBV12-5,ASGPRTAVDEQY
TRBJ2-6,TRBV7-6,ASSLAGSGANVLT
TRBJ1-1,TRBV5-1,ASSFRTGNTEAF
TRBJ1-1,TRBV6-5,ASKFNRANTEAF
TRBJ2-2,TRBV29-1,SGWTGSTGELF
TRBJ2-1,TRBV11-2,ASSLGMGRQF